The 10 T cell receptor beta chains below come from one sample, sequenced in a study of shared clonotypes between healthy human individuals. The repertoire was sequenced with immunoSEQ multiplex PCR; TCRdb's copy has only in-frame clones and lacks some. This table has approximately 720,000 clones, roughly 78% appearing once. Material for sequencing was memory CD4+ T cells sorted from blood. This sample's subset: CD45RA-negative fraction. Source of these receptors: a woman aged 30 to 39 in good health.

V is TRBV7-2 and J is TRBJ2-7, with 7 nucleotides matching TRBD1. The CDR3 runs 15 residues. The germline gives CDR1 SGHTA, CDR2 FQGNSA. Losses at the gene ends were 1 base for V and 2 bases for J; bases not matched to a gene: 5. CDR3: CASSLGTGIPYEQYF. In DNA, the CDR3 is TGTGCCAGCAGCTTAGGGACAGGTATCCCCTACGAGCAGTACTTC.

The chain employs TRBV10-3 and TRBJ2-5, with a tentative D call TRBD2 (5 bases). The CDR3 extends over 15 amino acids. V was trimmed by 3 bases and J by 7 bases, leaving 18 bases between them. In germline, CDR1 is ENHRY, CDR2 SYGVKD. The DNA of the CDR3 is TGTGCCATCAGTGACCTCGACTATTTTGGAGGGACCCAGTACTTC. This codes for CAISDLDYFGGTQYF.

Here the CDR3 reads CSVGGGRGYEQYF. DNA for the CDR3: TGCAGCGTGGGGGGAGGGAGAGGCTACGAGCAGTACTTC. This rearrangement joins TRBV29-1 to TRBJ2-7; the match to TRBD2 covers 7 bases. Germline V gene data show CDR1 as SQVTM and CDR2 as ANQGSEA. V was pared by 6 bases and J by 3 bases, with 8 bases of the junction left unmatched. The CDR3 extends over 13 amino acids.

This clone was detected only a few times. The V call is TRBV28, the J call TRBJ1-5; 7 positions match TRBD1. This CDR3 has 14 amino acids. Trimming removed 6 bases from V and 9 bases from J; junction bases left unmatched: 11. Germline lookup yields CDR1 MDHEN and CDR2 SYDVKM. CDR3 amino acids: CASSHGQVGGPQHF. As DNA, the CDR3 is TGTGCCAGCAGCCACGGACAGGTTGGAGGGCCCCAGCATTTT.

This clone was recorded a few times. The CDR3 sequence is CASGGYQGGRDEQYF. The CDR3 DNA sequence: TGTGCCAGCGGTGGGTACCAGGGTGGCAGGGACGAGCAGTACTTC. The V gene is TRBV28, the J gene TRBJ2-7, with D perhaps TRBD1 (5 bases). Germline V gene lookup returns CDR1 MDHEN and CDR2 SYDVKM. V lost 8 bases, J lost 5 bases, and 22 bases lay in between. This CDR3 has 15 residues.

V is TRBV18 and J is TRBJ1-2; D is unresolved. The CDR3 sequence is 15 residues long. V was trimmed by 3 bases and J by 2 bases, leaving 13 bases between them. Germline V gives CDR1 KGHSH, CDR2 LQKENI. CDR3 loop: CASSPRSRENYGYTF. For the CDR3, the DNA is TGTGCCAGCTCACCCCGCTCACGGGAAAACTATGGCTACACCTTC.

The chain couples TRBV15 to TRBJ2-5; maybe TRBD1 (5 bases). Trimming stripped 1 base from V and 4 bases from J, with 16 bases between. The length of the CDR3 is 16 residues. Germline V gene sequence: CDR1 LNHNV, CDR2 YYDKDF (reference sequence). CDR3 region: CATSRVSLAGRETQYF. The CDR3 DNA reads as TGTGCCACCAGCAGAGTATCCTTAGCAGGGCGAGAGACCCAGTACTTC.

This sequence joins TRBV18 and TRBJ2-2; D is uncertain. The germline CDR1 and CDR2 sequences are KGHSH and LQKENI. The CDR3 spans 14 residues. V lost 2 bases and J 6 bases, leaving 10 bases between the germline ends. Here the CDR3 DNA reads TGTGCCAGCTCACCAAGATCCTCGGCCGGGGAGCTGTTTTTT. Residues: CASSPRSSAGELFF.

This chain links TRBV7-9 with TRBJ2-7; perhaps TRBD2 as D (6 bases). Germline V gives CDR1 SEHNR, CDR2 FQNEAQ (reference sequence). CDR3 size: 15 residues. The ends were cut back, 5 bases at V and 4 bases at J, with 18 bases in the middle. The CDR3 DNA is TGTGCCAGCAGCCCCTCGGGTCTGGGGGGTTACGAGCAGTACTTC. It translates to CASSPSGLGGYEQYF.

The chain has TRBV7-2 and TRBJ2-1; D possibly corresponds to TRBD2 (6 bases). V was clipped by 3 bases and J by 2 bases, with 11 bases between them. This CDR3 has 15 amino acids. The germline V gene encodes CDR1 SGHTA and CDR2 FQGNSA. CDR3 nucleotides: TGTGCCAGCAGCTTCGACGGGACTGCCTACAATGAGCAGTTCTTC. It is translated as CASSFDGTAYNEQFF.